The 10 T cell receptor beta chains listed next were all sequenced from one sample in a study of cytomegalovirus exposure and HLA in healthy donors. PCR involved 60 Vbeta and 13 Jbeta primers. Generated by immunoSEQ multiplex PCR, the TCRdb table keeps only in-frame clones and is missing some. The sample contains approximately 88,000 clones, 80% of which appear only once. Sequencing was done on a sample of PBMCs. All receptors derive from a young man in good health and CMV-seronegative.

The V and J genes are TRBV6-6 and TRBJ1-5; 12 nucleotides line up with TRBD1. Trimming took 4 bases from V and 7 from J; bases not matched to a gene: 5. This CDR3 contains 15 residues. Germline values: CDR1 MNHNY, CDR2 SVGAGI (reference sequence). CDR3 residues: CASSSGTGGRQPQHF. Here the CDR3 DNA reads TGTGCCAGCAGTTCCGGGACAGGGGGCAGGCAGCCCCAGCATTTT.

The rearrangement links TRBV6-4 to TRBJ2-2, with 9 positions matching TRBD2. Unmatched junction bases numbered 5, after V lost 3 bases and J lost 6 bases. Germline CDR1 and CDR2: MRHNA and SNTAGT. The CDR3 consists of 15 residues. This CDR3 is CASSESGGSAGELFF. CDR3 nucleotides: TGTGCCAGCAGTGAAAGCGGGGGGTCCGCCGGGGAGCTGTTTTTT.

This chain connects TRBV11-2 to TRBJ1-2, with unresolved D. Germline CDR1 SGHAT, CDR2 FQNNGV. This CDR3 has 14 residues. The V gene lost 2 bases and the J gene lost 5 bases, with 12 bases spanning the gap. CDR3 residues: CASSLSGQEYGYTF. Written as DNA, the CDR3 is TGTGCCAGCAGCTTAAGCGGGCAGGAGTATGGCTACACCTTC.

This chain connects TRBV6-6 to TRBJ1-2, with 7 bases that match TRBD1. Germline V CDR1 and CDR2: MNHNY, SVGAGI (reference sequence). V trimming: 8 bases; J trimming: 8 bases; junction bases outside the gene matches: 11. The CDR3 spans 13 residues. The CDR3 reads CASQTGAMGGYTF. CDR3 in DNA: TGTGCCAGCCAAACAGGGGCCATGGGAGGCTACACCTTC.

The rearrangement joins TRBV5-1 to TRBJ1-1; D is perhaps TRBD1 (6 bases). From germline, CDR1 is SGHRS and CDR2 YFSETQ. The V gene lost 1 base and the J gene lost 3 bases, with 10 bases spanning the gap. This CDR3 contains 14 residues. The CDR3 loop reads CASSLSQGYTEAFF. The CDR3 coding sequence is TGCGCCAGCAGCTTGAGTCAGGGGTACACTGAAGCTTTCTTT.

This clone was found once. J is TRBJ1-2 and V is TRBV11-2, with D perhaps matching TRBD1 (5 bases). The V end was cut by 4 bases, the J end by 3 bases, with 12 bases between. Germline lookup yields CDR1 SGHAT and CDR2 FQNNGV. This CDR3 region has 14 residues. The CDR3 bases are TGTGCCAGCAGCTCCCCGGGGGTTGACTATGGCTACACCTTC. Amino acids: CASSSPGVDYGYTF.

The V and J genes are TRBV29-1 and TRBJ2-5, with D possibly matching TRBD1 (5 bases). Deletions cut 4 bases from V and 4 bases from J, with 10 bases between. The CDR3 extends over 12 amino acids. Germline lookup yields CDR1 SQVTM and CDR2 ANQGSEA. The CDR3 DNA is TGCAGCGTTGGGTGGGGCCCAGAGACCCAGTACTTC. This translates into CSVGWGPETQYF. Supplemented by reference TRBV29-1 and TRBJ2-5, the full variable domain reads SAVISQKPSRDICQRGTSLTIQCQVDSQVTMMFWYRQQPGQSLTLIATANQGSEATYESGFVIDKFPISRPNLTFSTLTVSNMSPEDSSIYLCSVGWGPETQYFGPGTRLLVL.

J is TRBJ1-2 and V is TRBV5-8; D possibly corresponds to TRBD1 (6 bases). The CDR3 is 14 amino acids. V lost 5 bases and J 0 bases, leaving 11 bases between the germline ends. CDR1 is SGHTS, CDR2 YDEGEE, per germline. CDR3 amino acids: CASSPGTTNYGYTF. In DNA, the CDR3 is TGTGCCAGCAGTCCCGGGACAACTAACTATGGCTACACCTTC. Together with reference TRBV5-8 and TRBJ1-2, the CDR3 gives the full variable domain: EAGVTQSPTHLIKTRGQQATLRCSPISGHTSVYWYQQALGLGLQFLLWYDEGEERNRGNFPPRFSGRQFPNYSSELNVNALELEDSALYLCASSPGTTNYGYTFGSGTRLTVV.

This chain links TRBV12-5 with TRBJ1-3, with 9 positions matching TRBD1. J was trimmed by 4 bases and V by 1 base; bases with no gene match: 5. CDR3 length: 16 amino acids. Per the germline V gene, CDR1 is LGHNT and CDR2 is FRNRAP. The CDR3 sequence is CASGLGQQGAGNTIYF. The DNA of the CDR3 is TGTGCTAGTGGTTTGGGACAACAGGGGGCAGGAAACACCATATATTTT.

The J gene is TRBJ2-4, the V gene TRBV7-9; D uncertain. V was trimmed by 1 base and J by 0 bases, leaving 10 bases between them. Germline V gene lookup returns CDR1 SEHNR and CDR2 FQNEAQ (reference sequence). CDR3 length: 16 amino acids. CDR3 residues: CASSLVALLAKNIQYF. The CDR3 coding sequence is TGTGCCAGCAGCTTAGTCGCGCTTCTAGCCAAAAACATTCAGTACTTC.